This TCR beta chain was observed in a study of T-cell memory formation after mild COVID-19. With respect to this clonotype: The antigen is undetermined.

TCRdb fed the 5' RACE reads into MiXCR, producing one record per CDR3 protein. The sample has fewer than 650,000 distinct CDR3 sequences; around 16% are singletons. CDR1 is SGDLS, CDR2 YYNGEE, per germline. Trimming left V 0 bases short and J 0 bases short, with 3 bases between. This CDR3 is built from 13 residues. Study outcomes and limitations: Clones shrinking from day 15 to 85 showed even CD4/CD8 mixes; later expanders tilted CD4+. Confirmation was lacking for SARS-CoV-2 specificity of second-wave clones that peaked on day 37. Largely, contracting CD4+ clones fell within CM and EM, and contracting CD8+ clones within EMRA. In pre-infection memory, a portion of responding clones appeared, which suggested that cross-reactive memory joined.

The chain uses TRBV9 and TRBJ2-5; D not resolved. This TCR derives from an adult woman who had mild COVID-19 (a few samples of this study predate the infection). Cell type and time point are not known. The sample was PBMCs or a T cell subset sorted from them (not recorded which). Here the CDR3 reads CASSVGDQETQYF. The DNA of the CDR3 is TGTGCCAGCAGCGTAGGGGACCAAGAGACCCAGTACTTC.